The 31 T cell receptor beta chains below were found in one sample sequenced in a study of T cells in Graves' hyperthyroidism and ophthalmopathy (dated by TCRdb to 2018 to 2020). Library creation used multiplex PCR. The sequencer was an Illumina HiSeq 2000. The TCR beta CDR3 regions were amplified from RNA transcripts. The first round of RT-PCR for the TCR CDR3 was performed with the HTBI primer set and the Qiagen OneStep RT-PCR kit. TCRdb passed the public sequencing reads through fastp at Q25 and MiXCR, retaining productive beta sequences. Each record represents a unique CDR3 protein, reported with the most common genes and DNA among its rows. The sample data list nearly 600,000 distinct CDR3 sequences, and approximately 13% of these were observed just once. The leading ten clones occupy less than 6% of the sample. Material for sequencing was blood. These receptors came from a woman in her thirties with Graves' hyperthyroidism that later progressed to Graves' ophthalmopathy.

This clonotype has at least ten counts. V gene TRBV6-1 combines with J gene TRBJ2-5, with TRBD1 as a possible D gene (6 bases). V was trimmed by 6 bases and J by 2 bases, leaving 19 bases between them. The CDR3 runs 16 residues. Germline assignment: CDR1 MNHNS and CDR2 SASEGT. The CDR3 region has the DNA TGTGCCAGCAGCGTACAGACCGGGACAAGACAAGAGACCCAGTACTTC. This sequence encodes CASSVQTGTRQETQYF.

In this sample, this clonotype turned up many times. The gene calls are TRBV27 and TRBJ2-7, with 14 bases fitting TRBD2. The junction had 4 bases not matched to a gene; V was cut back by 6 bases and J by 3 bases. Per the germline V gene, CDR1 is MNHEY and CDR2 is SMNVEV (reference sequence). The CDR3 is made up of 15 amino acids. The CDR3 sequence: CASSLGTSGSYEQYF. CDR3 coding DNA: TGTGCCAGCAGCTTAGGGACTAGCGGGAGCTACGAGCAGTACTTC.

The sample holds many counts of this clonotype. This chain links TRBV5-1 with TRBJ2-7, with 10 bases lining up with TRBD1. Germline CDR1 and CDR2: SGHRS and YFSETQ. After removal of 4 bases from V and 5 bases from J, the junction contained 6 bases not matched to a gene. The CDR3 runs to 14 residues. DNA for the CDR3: TGCGCCAGCAGCCGGGACAGGGGTATCGACGAGCAGTACTTC. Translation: CASSRDRGIDEQYF.

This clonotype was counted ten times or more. CDR3 residues: CATSDISLTSQETQYF. The CDR3, as DNA: TGTGCCACCAGTGATATATCACTGACAAGTCAAGAGACCCAGTACTTC. The V and J genes are TRBV24-1 and TRBJ2-5; D remains ambiguous. Trimming shortened V by 3 bases and J by 2 bases, and 15 bases separated the two germline ends. The CDR3 runs to 16 residues. Germline values: CDR1 KGHDR, CDR2 SFDVKD.

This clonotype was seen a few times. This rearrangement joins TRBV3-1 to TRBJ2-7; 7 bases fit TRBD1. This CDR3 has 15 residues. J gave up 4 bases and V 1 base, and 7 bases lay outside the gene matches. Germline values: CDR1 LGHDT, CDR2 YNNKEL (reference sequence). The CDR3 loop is CASSQGWQGEYEQYF. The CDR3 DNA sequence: TGTGCCAGCAGCCAAGGGTGGCAGGGGGAGTACGAGCAGTACTTC.

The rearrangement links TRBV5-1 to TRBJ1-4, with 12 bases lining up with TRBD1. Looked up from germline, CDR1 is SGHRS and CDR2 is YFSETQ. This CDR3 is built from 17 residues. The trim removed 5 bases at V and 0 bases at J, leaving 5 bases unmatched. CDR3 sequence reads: CASRQGQGASTNEKLFF. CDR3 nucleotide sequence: TGCGCCAGCAGACAGGGACAGGGGGCCTCAACTAATGAAAAACTGTTTTTT.

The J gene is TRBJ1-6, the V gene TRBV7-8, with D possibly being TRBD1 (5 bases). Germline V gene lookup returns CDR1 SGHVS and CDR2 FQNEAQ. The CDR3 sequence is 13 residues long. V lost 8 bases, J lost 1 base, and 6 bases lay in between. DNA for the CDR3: TGTGCCAGCGGGGGGTCCTATAATTCACCCCTCCACTTT. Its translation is CASGGSYNSPLHF. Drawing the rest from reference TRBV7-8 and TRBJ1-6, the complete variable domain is GAGVSQSPRYKVAKRGQDVALRCDPISGHVSLFWYQQALGQGPEFLTYFQNEAQLDKSGLPSDRFFAERPEGSVSTLKIQRTQQEDSAVYLCASGGSYNSPLHFGNGTRLTVT.

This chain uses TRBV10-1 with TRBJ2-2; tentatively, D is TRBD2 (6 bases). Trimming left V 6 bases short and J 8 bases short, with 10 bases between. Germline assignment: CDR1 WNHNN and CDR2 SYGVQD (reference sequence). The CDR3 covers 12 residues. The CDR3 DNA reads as TGCGCCAGCAGAAGCGGGTCGGGGGAGCTGTTTTTT. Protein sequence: CASRSGSGELFF.

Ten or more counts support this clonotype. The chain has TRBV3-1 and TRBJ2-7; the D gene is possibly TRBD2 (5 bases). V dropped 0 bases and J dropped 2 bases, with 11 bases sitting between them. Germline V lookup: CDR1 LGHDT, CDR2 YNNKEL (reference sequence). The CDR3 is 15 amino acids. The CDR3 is CASSQDGLAAYEQYF. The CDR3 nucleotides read TGTGCCAGCAGCCAAGATGGGCTAGCTGCCTACGAGCAGTACTTC.

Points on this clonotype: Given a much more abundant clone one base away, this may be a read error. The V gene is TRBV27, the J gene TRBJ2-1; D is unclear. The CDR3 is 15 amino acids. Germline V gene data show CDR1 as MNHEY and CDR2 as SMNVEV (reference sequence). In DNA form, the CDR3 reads TGTGCCAGCAGTTTTGTGCCCTCCGCGTACAATGAGCAGCTCTTC. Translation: CASSFVPSAYNEQLF.

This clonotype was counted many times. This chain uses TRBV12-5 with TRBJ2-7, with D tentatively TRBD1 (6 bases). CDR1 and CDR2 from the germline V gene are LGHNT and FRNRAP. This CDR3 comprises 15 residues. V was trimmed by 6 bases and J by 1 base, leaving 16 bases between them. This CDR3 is CASGSPSTGSYEQYF. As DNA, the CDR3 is TGTGCTAGTGGATCCCCTTCGACAGGATCCTACGAGCAGTACTTC.

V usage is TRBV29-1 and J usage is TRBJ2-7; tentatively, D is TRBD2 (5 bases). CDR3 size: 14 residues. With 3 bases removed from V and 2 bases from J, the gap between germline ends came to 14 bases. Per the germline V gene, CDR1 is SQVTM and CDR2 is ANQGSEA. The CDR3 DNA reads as TGCAGCGTTGAGGTGGGGAGCGCCGCCTACGAGCAGTACTTC. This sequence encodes CSVEVGSAAYEQYF.

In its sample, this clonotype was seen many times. The CDR3 here is CASSYGTAANYGYTF. DNA of the CDR3: TGTGCCAGCAGCTACGGGACAGCAGCTAACTATGGCTACACCTTC. J is TRBJ1-2 and V is TRBV7-8; the match to TRBD1 covers 7 bases. The CDR3 loop spans 15 amino acids. After removal of 4 bases from V and 0 bases from J, the junction contained 5 bases not matched to a gene. CDR1 and CDR2 (germline): SGHVS, FQNEAQ.

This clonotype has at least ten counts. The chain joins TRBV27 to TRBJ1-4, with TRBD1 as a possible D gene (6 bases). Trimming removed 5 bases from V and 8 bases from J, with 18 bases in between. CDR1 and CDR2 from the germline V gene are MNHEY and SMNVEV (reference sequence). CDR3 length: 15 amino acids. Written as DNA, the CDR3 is TGTGCCAGCAGTAGGTACAGGGAGGGTGGAGAAAAACTGTTTTTT. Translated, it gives CASSRYREGGEKLFF.

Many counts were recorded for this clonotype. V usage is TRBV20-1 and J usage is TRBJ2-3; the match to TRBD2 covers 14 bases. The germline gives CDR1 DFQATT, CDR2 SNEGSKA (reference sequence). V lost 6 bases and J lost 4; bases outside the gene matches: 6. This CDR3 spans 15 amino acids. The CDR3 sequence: CSAGGTSGSSDTQYF. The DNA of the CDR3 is TGCAGTGCGGGGGGGACTAGCGGGAGTTCAGATACGCAGTATTTT.

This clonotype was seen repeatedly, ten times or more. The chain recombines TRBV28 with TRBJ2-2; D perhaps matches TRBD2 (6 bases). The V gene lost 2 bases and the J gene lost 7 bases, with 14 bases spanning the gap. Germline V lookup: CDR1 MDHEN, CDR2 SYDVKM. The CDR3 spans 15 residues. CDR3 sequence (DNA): TGTGCCAGCAGTTTAGGAACGGGAGAGGTCGGGGAGCTGTTTTTT. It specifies CASSLGTGEVGELFF.

The CDR3 is CASSAASGRANEQFF. CDR3 nucleotides: TGTGCCAGCAGTGCGGCTAGCGGGAGGGCGAATGAGCAGTTCTTC. This chain connects TRBV2 to TRBJ2-1; 12 bases map to TRBD2. This CDR3 has 15 amino acids. J lost 7 bases, V lost 4 bases, and 5 bases had no gene match. Germline V gene data show CDR1 as SNHLY and CDR2 as FYNNEI. Full variable domain (missing parts from reference TRBV2 and TRBJ2-1): EPEVTQTPSHQVTQMGQEVILRCVPISNHLYFYWYRQILGQKVEFLVSFYNNEISEKSEIFDDQFSVERPDGSNFTLKIRSTKLEDSAMYFCASSAASGRANEQFFGPGTRLTVL.

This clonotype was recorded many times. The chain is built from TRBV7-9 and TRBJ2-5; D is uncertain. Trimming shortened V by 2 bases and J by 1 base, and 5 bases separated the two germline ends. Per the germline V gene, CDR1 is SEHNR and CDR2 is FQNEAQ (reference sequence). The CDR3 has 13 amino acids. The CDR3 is CASSLKSQETQYF. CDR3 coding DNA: TGTGCCAGCAGCTTAAAGTCCCAAGAGACCCAGTACTTC. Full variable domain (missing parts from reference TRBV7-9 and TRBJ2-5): DTGVSQNPRHKITKRGQNVTFRCDPISEHNRLYWYRQTLGQGPEFLTYFQNEAQLEKSRLLSDRFSAERPKGSFSTLEIQRTEQGDSAMYLCASSLKSQETQYFGPGTRLLVL.

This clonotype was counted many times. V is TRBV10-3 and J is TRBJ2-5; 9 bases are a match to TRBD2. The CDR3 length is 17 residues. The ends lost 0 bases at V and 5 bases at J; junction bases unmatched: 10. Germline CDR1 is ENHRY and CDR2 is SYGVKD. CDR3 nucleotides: TGTGCCATCAGTGAGTCGACTCTAGTAGCGGGAGAGGAGACCCAGTACTTC. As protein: CAISESTLVAGEETQYF.

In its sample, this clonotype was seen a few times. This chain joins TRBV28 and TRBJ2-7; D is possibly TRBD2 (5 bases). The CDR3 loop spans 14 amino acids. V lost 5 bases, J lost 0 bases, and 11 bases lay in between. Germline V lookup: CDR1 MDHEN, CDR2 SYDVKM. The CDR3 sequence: CASSDYSSSYEQYF. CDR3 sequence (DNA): TGTGCCAGCAGTGACTACTCCTCCTCCTACGAGCAGTACTTC.

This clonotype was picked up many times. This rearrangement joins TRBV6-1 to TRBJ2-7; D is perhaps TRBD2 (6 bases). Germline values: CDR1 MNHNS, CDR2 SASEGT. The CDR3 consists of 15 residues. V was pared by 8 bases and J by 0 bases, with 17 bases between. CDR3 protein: CASSNGTPYSYEQYF. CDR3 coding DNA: TGTGCCAGCTCCAACGGGACTCCCTACTCCTACGAGCAGTACTTC.

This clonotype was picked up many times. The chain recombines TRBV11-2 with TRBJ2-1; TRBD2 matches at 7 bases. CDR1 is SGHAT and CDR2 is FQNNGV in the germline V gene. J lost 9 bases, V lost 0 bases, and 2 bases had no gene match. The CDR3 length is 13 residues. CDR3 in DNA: TGTGCCAGCAGCTTAGAATCGGGAGGTGAGCAGTTCTTC. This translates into CASSLESGGEQFF. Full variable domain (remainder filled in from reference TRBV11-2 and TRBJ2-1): EAGVAQSPRYKIIEKRQSVAFWCNPISGHATLYWYQQILGQGPKLLIQFQNNGVVDDSQLPKDRFSAERLKGVDSTLKIQPAKLEDSAVYLCASSLESGGEQFFGPGTRLTVL.

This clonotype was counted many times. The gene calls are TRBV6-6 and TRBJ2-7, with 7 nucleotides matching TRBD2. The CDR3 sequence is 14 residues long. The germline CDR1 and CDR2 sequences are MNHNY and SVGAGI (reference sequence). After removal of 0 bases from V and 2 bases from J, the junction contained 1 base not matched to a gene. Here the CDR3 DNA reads TGTGCCAGCAGTTACTCGAGCGGGACCTACGAGCAGTACTTC. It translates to CASSYSSGTYEQYF.

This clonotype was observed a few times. CDR3 loop: CASSKGSGQGGHEQFF. The DNA of the CDR3 is TGTGCCAGCAGTAAGGGGTCCGGACAGGGGGGTCATGAGCAGTTCTTC. V usage is TRBV7-9 and J usage is TRBJ2-1; TRBD1 matches 10 bases. This CDR3 region has 16 residues. The V segment lost 6 bases and the J segment 8 bases; nucleotides outside the gene matches: 13. Germline lookup yields CDR1 SEHNR and CDR2 FQNEAQ (reference sequence).

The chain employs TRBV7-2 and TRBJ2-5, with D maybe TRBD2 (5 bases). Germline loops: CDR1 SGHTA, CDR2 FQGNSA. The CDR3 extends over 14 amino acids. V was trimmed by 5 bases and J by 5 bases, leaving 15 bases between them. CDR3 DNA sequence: TGTGCCAGCAGCCTAGGGCCGTGGGAGGAGACCCAGTACTTC. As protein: CASSLGPWEETQYF.

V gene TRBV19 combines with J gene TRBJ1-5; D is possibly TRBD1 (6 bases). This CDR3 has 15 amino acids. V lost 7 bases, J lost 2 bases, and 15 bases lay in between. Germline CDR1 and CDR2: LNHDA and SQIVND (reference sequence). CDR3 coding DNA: TGTGCCAGTAAAACAGGGTCATCGGGCAATCAGCCCCAGCATTTT. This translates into CASKTGSSGNQPQHF. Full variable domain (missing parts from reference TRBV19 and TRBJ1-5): DGGITQSPKYLFRKEGQNVTLSCEQNLNHDAMYWYRQDPGQGLRLIYYSQIVNDFQKGDIAEGYSVSREKKESFPLTVTSAQKNPTAFYLCASKTGSSGNQPQHFGDGTRLSIL.

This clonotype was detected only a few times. CDR3: CASSKGQGFEKLFF. CDR3 DNA sequence: TGTGCCAGTTCCAAGGGACAGGGGTTTGAAAAACTGTTTTTT. This chain links TRBV19 with TRBJ1-4, with 10 bases identical to TRBD1. Germline CDR1 is LNHDA and CDR2 is SQIVND (reference sequence). The trim removed 8 bases at V and 7 bases at J, leaving 7 bases unmatched. The CDR3 runs 14 residues.

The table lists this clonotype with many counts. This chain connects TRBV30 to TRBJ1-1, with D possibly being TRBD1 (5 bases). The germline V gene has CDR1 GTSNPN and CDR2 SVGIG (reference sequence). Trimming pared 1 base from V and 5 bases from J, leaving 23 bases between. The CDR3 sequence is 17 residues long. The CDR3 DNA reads TGTGCCTGGAGTGCCTCAGCCGGGGCCGGGTTTTGGACTGAAGCTTTCTTT. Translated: CAWSASAGAGFWTEAFF.

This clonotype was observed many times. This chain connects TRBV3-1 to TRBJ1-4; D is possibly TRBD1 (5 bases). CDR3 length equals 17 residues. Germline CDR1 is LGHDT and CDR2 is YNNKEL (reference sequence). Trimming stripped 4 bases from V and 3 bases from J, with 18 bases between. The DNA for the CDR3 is TGTGCCAGCAGCCCACCGCCGGGACGGCCTTCTAATGAAAAACTGTTTTTT. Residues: CASSPPPGRPSNEKLFF.

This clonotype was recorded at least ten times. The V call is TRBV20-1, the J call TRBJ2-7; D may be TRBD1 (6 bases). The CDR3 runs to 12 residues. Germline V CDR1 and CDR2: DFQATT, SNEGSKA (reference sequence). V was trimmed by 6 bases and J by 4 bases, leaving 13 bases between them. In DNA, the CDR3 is TGCAGTGCAGGGATCAGGGGTTACGAGCAGTACTTC. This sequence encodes CSAGIRGYEQYF.

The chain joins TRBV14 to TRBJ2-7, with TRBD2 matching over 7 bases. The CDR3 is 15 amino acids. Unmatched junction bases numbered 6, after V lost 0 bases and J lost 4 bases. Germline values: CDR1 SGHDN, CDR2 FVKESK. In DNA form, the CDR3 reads TGTGCCAGCAGCCAAGAACTAGCGCGTTCATACGAGCAGTACTTC. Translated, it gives CASSQELARSYEQYF.